The present T cell receptor (beta chain) was sequenced within a study of blood T cell repertoires in COVID-19. The assay was immunoSEQ multiplex PCR, and TCRdb's table has in-frame clones only and misses some. The sample shows about 310,000 clones, about 89% of them seen only once. V was pared by 1 base and J by 3 bases, with 4 bases of the junction left unmatched. The CDR3 runs 16 residues. Looked up from germline, CDR1 is MNHEY and CDR2 is SMNVEV (reference sequence). The chain links TRBV27 to TRBJ2-7; 12 bases agree with TRBD1. The sequence came from a woman in her forties or fifties who had recovered from COVID-19. The sample comprised peripheral blood. The CDR3 nucleotides read TGTGCCAGCAGTTTATTGGGACAGGGGGCAATCTACGAGCAGTACTTC. It codes for CASSLLGQGAIYEQYF.